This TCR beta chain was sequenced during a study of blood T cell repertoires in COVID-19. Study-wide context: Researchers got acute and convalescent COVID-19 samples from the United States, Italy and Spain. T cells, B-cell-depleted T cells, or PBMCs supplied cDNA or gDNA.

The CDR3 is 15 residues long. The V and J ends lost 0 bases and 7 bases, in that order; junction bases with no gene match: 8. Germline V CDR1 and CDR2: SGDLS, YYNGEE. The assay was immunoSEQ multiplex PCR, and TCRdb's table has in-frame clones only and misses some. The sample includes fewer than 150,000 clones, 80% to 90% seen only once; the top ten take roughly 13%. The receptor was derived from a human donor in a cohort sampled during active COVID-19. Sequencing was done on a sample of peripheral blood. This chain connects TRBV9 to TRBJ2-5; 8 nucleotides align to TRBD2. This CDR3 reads CASSVDPSGGGTQYF. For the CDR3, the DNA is TGTGCCAGCAGCGTAGACCCCAGCGGGGGTGGGACCCAGTACTTC.